A selection of T cell receptor beta chains follows, all from one sample in a study of shared clonotypes between healthy human individuals. The data were produced by immunoSEQ multiplex PCR, yet TCRdb's version contains in-frame clones alone and is incomplete. The sample records more than 2 million clones, about 95% being singletons. Sequences were obtained from naive CD8+ T cells sorted from blood. These receptors were obtained from a man younger than 35 in good health. Each CDR3 is given with its conserved first and last residue. Each record gives: D gene, J gene, V gene, clone size, CDR3 DNA, CDR3 protein. D genes are given only for firm matches. Rows give clone size only sometimes, using once, few, many, or a class for an expanded clone.

d_gene: TRBD2
j_gene: TRBJ2-3
v_gene: TRBV5-4
abundance: NA
CDR3nt: TGTGCCAGCAGCCCACTGGGACTAGCGGGATCTCCCGCCGCAGATACGCAGTATTTT
CDR3aa: CASSPLGLAGSPAADTQYF

d_gene: NA
j_gene: TRBJ2-7
v_gene: TRBV6-5
abundance: NA
CDR3nt: TGTGCCAGCAGTCCCTTTTCCGGGAGCTACGAGCAGTACTTC
CDR3aa: CASSPFSGSYEQYF

d_gene: TRBD2
j_gene: TRBJ2-5
v_gene: TRBV30
abundance: NA
CDR3nt: TGTGCCTGGGCGGTAGCGGGAGTTATCGAGACCCAGTACTTC
CDR3aa: CAWAVAGVIETQYF

d_gene: NA
j_gene: TRBJ2-1
v_gene: TRBV7-9
abundance: NA
CDR3nt: TGTGCCAGCAGCTTGGTGTGGGGGGCGCAGAATGAGCAGTTCTTC
CDR3aa: CASSLVWGAQNEQFF

d_gene: NA
j_gene: TRBJ2-2
v_gene: TRBV19
abundance: NA
CDR3nt: TGTGCCAGTAGTACGAGTTGGACCGGGGAGCTGTTTTTT
CDR3aa: CASSTSWTGELFF

d_gene: NA
j_gene: TRBJ2-7
v_gene: TRBV7-2
abundance: NA
CDR3nt: TGTGCCAGCAGCTTGGGGGACGGGACCTACGAGCAGTACTTC
CDR3aa: CASSLGDGTYEQYF

d_gene: NA
j_gene: TRBJ2-2
v_gene: TRBV28
abundance: NA
CDR3nt: TGTGCCTCCGGGGGTAACACCGGGGAGCTGTTTTTT
CDR3aa: CASGGNTGELFF

d_gene: TRBD1
j_gene: TRBJ1-4
v_gene: TRBV5-1
abundance: few
CDR3nt: TGCGCCAGCAGCCGGATTCACGGGACAGGGGAGGGTGAAAAACTGTTTTTT
CDR3aa: CASSRIHGTGEGEKLFF

d_gene: TRBD1
j_gene: TRBJ2-7
v_gene: TRBV27
abundance: NA
CDR3nt: TGTGCCAGCAGTTTTGGAGGGACAGGGGCCTACGAGCAGTACTTC
CDR3aa: CASSFGGTGAYEQYF

d_gene: NA
j_gene: TRBJ2-7
v_gene: TRBV27
abundance: once
CDR3nt: TGTGCCAGCAGTTACCAGGGGAACTCCTACGAGCAGTACTTC
CDR3aa: CASSYQGNSYEQYF

d_gene: NA
j_gene: TRBJ2-5
v_gene: TRBV27
abundance: NA
CDR3nt: TGTGCCAGCAGTTTACTTAGCGGCCAAGAGACCCAGTACTTC
CDR3aa: CASSLLSGQETQYF

d_gene: TRBD1
j_gene: TRBJ1-1
v_gene: TRBV6-6
abundance: NA
CDR3nt: TGTGCCAGCAGTTACTCGGAGGGGGCCACTGAAGCTTTCTTT
CDR3aa: CASSYSEGATEAFF

d_gene: NA
j_gene: TRBJ2-1
v_gene: TRBV30
abundance: NA
CDR3nt: TGTGCCTGGAGTGTACTGGGGAATGAGCAGTTCTTC
CDR3aa: CAWSVLGNEQFF

d_gene: TRBD1
j_gene: TRBJ1-2
v_gene: TRBV28
abundance: NA
CDR3nt: TGTGCCAGCAGCTCCCTGGACGGACAGGGGAGCTATGGCTACACCTTC
CDR3aa: CASSSLDGQGSYGYTF

d_gene: TRBD2
j_gene: TRBJ2-7
v_gene: TRBV19
abundance: NA
CDR3nt: TGTGCCAGTAGTATAGAAGCGGGGGGGCAATACGAGCAGTACTTC
CDR3aa: CASSIEAGGQYEQYF

d_gene: NA
j_gene: TRBJ1-2
v_gene: TRBV19
abundance: NA
CDR3nt: TGTGCCAGTAGTAAGGGGTACTATGGCTACACCTTC
CDR3aa: CASSKGYYGYTF

d_gene: NA
j_gene: TRBJ1-6
v_gene: TRBV10-2
abundance: NA
CDR3nt: TGCGCCAGCAGTGAGTCTGTTCAGGGAAATAATTCACCCCTCCACTTT
CDR3aa: CASSESVQGNNSPLHF

d_gene: TRBD1
j_gene: TRBJ1-2
v_gene: TRBV28
abundance: NA
CDR3nt: TGTGCCAGCAGTTGGTCCCGGACAGGGTTTCCCTATGGCTACACCTTC
CDR3aa: CASSWSRTGFPYGYTF

d_gene: TRBD1
j_gene: TRBJ1-2
v_gene: TRBV5-4
abundance: NA
CDR3nt: TGTGCCAGCAGCGTGACAGGGGCGGATGGCTACACCTTC
CDR3aa: CASSVTGADGYTF

d_gene: TRBD2
j_gene: TRBJ2-5
v_gene: TRBV6-5
abundance: once
CDR3nt: TGTGCCAGCAGAGAGGGACTAGCGGGCCAAGAGACCCAGTACTTC
CDR3aa: CASREGLAGQETQYF

d_gene: NA
j_gene: TRBJ1-4
v_gene: TRBV9
abundance: NA
CDR3nt: TGTGCCAGCAGCGTAGGCTGGAGTGCAACTAATGAAAAACTGTTTTTT
CDR3aa: CASSVGWSATNEKLFF

d_gene: NA
j_gene: TRBJ1-6
v_gene: TRBV27
abundance: NA
CDR3nt: TGTGCCAGCAGTTTAAAGGGTATGGCCTATAATTCACCCCTCCACTTT
CDR3aa: CASSLKGMAYNSPLHF

d_gene: NA
j_gene: TRBJ1-6
v_gene: TRBV27
abundance: NA
CDR3nt: TGTGCCAGCAGTTTGTATCCCACGTCCTATAATTCACCCCTCCACTTT
CDR3aa: CASSLYPTSYNSPLHF

d_gene: NA
j_gene: TRBJ1-2
v_gene: TRBV7-3
abundance: NA
CDR3nt: TGTGCCAGCAGCTTAATCCGCAGGGATAACTATGGCTACACCTTC
CDR3aa: CASSLIRRDNYGYTF

d_gene: NA
j_gene: TRBJ2-6
v_gene: TRBV5-6
abundance: NA
CDR3nt: TGTGCCAGCAGCCCGAGAATGACTAGCTCTGGGGCCAACGTCCTGACTTTC
CDR3aa: CASSPRMTSSGANVLTF

d_gene: NA
j_gene: TRBJ1-2
v_gene: TRBV30
abundance: NA
CDR3nt: TGTGCCTGGAGTGAAACAGGGTTGGTCTGGGGCTACACCTTC
CDR3aa: CAWSETGLVWGYTF

d_gene: NA
j_gene: TRBJ2-7
v_gene: TRBV15
abundance: NA
CDR3nt: TGTGCCACCAGCAGAGATGAGCCTTCGAGCTCCTACGAGCAGTACTTC
CDR3aa: CATSRDEPSSSYEQYF

d_gene: NA
j_gene: TRBJ1-4
v_gene: TRBV15
abundance: NA
CDR3nt: TGTGCCACCAGTAGGAGCCCCCAAACAGGAAATGAAAAACTGTTTTTT
CDR3aa: CATSRSPQTGNEKLFF

d_gene: NA
j_gene: TRBJ2-1
v_gene: TRBV10-1
abundance: NA
CDR3nt: TGCGCCAGCAGTGAAGACGCTTTCTCTGAGCAGTTCTTC
CDR3aa: CASSEDAFSEQFF

d_gene: TRBD1
j_gene: TRBJ2-1
v_gene: TRBV4-3
abundance: once
CDR3nt: TGCGCCAGCAGCCTGGGACAGGGGTTGAATGAGCAGTTCTTC
CDR3aa: CASSLGQGLNEQFF

d_gene: NA
j_gene: TRBJ2-7
v_gene: TRBV19
abundance: NA
CDR3nt: TGTGCCAGTAGTATCTTTCAAGGCTACGAGCAGTACTTC
CDR3aa: CASSIFQGYEQYF

d_gene: TRBD2
j_gene: TRBJ2-1
v_gene: TRBV4-3
abundance: NA
CDR3nt: TGCGCCAGCAGCCAAGATCAAGCGGGGGGACTTAGTGGCAATGAGCAGTTCTTC
CDR3aa: CASSQDQAGGLSGNEQFF

d_gene: NA
j_gene: TRBJ1-4
v_gene: TRBV7-8
abundance: NA
CDR3nt: TGTGCCAGCAGCTTAGCGGGGCCTCGAAATGAAAAACTGTTTTTT
CDR3aa: CASSLAGPRNEKLFF

d_gene: TRBD1
j_gene: TRBJ2-7
v_gene: TRBV7-9
abundance: NA
CDR3nt: TGTGCCAGCAGCTTAACCTCTCCGACAGGGTTCCACGAGCAGTACTTC
CDR3aa: CASSLTSPTGFHEQYF

d_gene: TRBD2
j_gene: TRBJ2-1
v_gene: TRBV13
abundance: NA
CDR3nt: TGTGCCAGCAGCTCCCGGTTTGACAAGGGAGGGAATGAGCAGTTCTTC
CDR3aa: CASSSRFDKGGNEQFF

d_gene: TRBD2
j_gene: TRBJ2-5
v_gene: TRBV11-2
abundance: NA
CDR3nt: TGTGCCAGCAGTATCCATAGCGGGGGGGCCCAAGAGACCCAGTACTTC
CDR3aa: CASSIHSGGAQETQYF

d_gene: TRBD2
j_gene: TRBJ2-5
v_gene: TRBV5-1
abundance: NA
CDR3nt: TGCGCCAGCAGCCTTGGACGGTTAGCGGGAGCCCAAGAGACCCAGTACTTC
CDR3aa: CASSLGRLAGAQETQYF

d_gene: NA
j_gene: TRBJ2-7
v_gene: TRBV7-9
abundance: once
CDR3nt: TGTGCCAGCAGCTCGTCCGGGACGGTCTACGAGCAGTACTTC
CDR3aa: CASSSSGTVYEQYF

d_gene: NA
j_gene: TRBJ2-7
v_gene: TRBV4-1
abundance: NA
CDR3nt: TGCGCCAGCAGCCCATCAATGGCCCAGTTTACCGAGCAGTACTTC
CDR3aa: CASSPSMAQFTEQYF

d_gene: TRBD1
j_gene: TRBJ1-2
v_gene: TRBV19
abundance: NA
CDR3nt: TGTGCCAGTAGTCCGACAGGGCGTCACGGCTACACCTTC
CDR3aa: CASSPTGRHGYTF

d_gene: NA
j_gene: TRBJ2-3
v_gene: TRBV2
abundance: NA
CDR3nt: TGTGCCAGCTCCCCCGGCGGGGCAAGCACAGATACGCAGTATTTT
CDR3aa: CASSPGGASTDTQYF

d_gene: TRBD1
j_gene: TRBJ2-7
v_gene: TRBV15
abundance: NA
CDR3nt: TGTGCCACCAGCTCTCGCAATGGACAGGGGGATTACGAGCAGTACTTC
CDR3aa: CATSSRNGQGDYEQYF

d_gene: NA
j_gene: TRBJ2-5
v_gene: TRBV14
abundance: NA
CDR3nt: TGTGCCAGCAGCCACTGGACATACCACCAAGAGACCCAGTACTTC
CDR3aa: CASSHWTYHQETQYF

d_gene: NA
j_gene: TRBJ1-2
v_gene: TRBV20-1
abundance: NA
CDR3nt: TGCAGTGCAGAAGCGGGTGGCTACACCTTC
CDR3aa: CSAEAGGYTF

d_gene: TRBD1
j_gene: TRBJ1-1
v_gene: TRBV6-1
abundance: NA
CDR3nt: TGTGCCAGCAAAGGGACAGGGGGCGTGGACACTGAAGCTTTCTTT
CDR3aa: CASKGTGGVDTEAFF

d_gene: NA
j_gene: TRBJ1-2
v_gene: TRBV7-9
abundance: NA
CDR3nt: TGTGCCAGCAGCCGAGACGGGACTTTCAAACAGGGTGGCTACACCTTC
CDR3aa: CASSRDGTFKQGGYTF

d_gene: NA
j_gene: TRBJ2-1
v_gene: TRBV7-6
abundance: NA
CDR3nt: TGTGTCAGCAGCCCACGGACAGGGAGGGATGAGCAGTTCTTC
CDR3aa: CVSSPRTGRDEQFF

d_gene: TRBD1
j_gene: TRBJ1-2
v_gene: TRBV19
abundance: NA
CDR3nt: TGTGCCAGTAGTATACGGGACAGACCTCGATTAAACTATGGCTACACCTTC
CDR3aa: CASSIRDRPRLNYGYTF

d_gene: TRBD1
j_gene: TRBJ2-7
v_gene: TRBV6-1
abundance: NA
CDR3nt: TGTGCCAGCACCAAGGACGGGACAGACTACGAGCAGTACTTC
CDR3aa: CASTKDGTDYEQYF

d_gene: TRBD2
j_gene: TRBJ2-3
v_gene: TRBV5-6
abundance: NA
CDR3nt: TGTGCCAGCAGCTTGGGCGTAGCGGGAGGAGATACGCAGTATTTT
CDR3aa: CASSLGVAGGDTQYF

d_gene: NA
j_gene: TRBJ1-2
v_gene: TRBV25-1
abundance: NA
CDR3nt: TGTGCCAGCAGTGAAGGGGTTGGGTATGGCTACACCTTC
CDR3aa: CASSEGVGYGYTF